The sequence of this T cell receptor beta chain was determined in a study of pediatric ulcerative colitis. The junction had 12 bases not matched to a gene; V was cut back by 4 bases and J by 4 bases. The CDR3 covers 16 residues. CDR1 and CDR2 from the germline V gene are SGHDT and YYEEEE. In the case of this clone: Antigen unknown.

At colonoscopy, a blood sample was also collected. Whole-study results and caveats: A couple of patients had blood samples with substantially reduced template counts. Ulcerative colitis patients shared more blood-rectal clones than controls.

Sequencing depth was up to 500,000 reads per sample. The assay was immunoSEQ multiplex PCR, and TCRdb's table has in-frame clones only and misses some. The sample records tens of thousands of clones, about nine tenths being singletons. This clonotype was sampled from a boy aged 5-17 years with severe ulcerative colitis. The J gene is TRBJ2-3, the V gene TRBV5-6, with 7 bases lining up with TRBD1. The sample was blood. CDR3 nucleotide sequence: TGTGCCAGCAGCCTGGGGTCACAGGGGTGGCCAGATACGCAGTATTTT. Its protein product is CASSLGSQGWPDTQYF. The whole variable domain, remainder taken from reference TRBV5-6 and TRBJ2-3, is DAGVTQSPTHLIKTRGQQVTLRCSPKSGHDTVSWYQQALGQGPQFIFQYYEEEERQRGNFPDRFSGHQFPNYSSELNVNALLLGDSALYLCASSLGSQGWPDTQYFGPGTRLTVL.